This T cell receptor (beta chain) was sequenced in a study of identical twins. Using its own MiXCR run on the 5' RACE reads, TCRdb lists one record per CDR3 protein. Of about 720,000 distinct CDR3 sequences in the sample, about 20% were seen once. This clonotype has more than one count but fewer than ten. The target antigen is unknown. Looked up from germline, CDR1 is DFQATT and CDR2 is SNEGSKA (reference sequence). Trimming cost V 3 bases and J 1 base, with 9 bases left between them. This CDR3 contains 14 residues. Study-level points and caveats: In cord blood, abundant beta clonotypes had fewer insertions; memory showed no trend.

These sequences were also reported in another study, on T cells expressing NK-cell markers. Per that paper: Beta-chain profiling covered CD3+CD56+NKG2C+, CD3+CD56+NKG2C- and CD3+CD56-NKG2C+ sorted subsets.

The V and J genes are TRBV20-1 and TRBJ2-2, with D perhaps matching TRBD2 (5 bases). The specimen was PBMCs. The source of this sequence is a woman younger than 35 in good health. The CDR3 coding sequence is TGCAGTGCTAGGGGGAGAGGGAACACCGGGGAGCTGTTTTTT. This codes for CSARGRGNTGELFF.